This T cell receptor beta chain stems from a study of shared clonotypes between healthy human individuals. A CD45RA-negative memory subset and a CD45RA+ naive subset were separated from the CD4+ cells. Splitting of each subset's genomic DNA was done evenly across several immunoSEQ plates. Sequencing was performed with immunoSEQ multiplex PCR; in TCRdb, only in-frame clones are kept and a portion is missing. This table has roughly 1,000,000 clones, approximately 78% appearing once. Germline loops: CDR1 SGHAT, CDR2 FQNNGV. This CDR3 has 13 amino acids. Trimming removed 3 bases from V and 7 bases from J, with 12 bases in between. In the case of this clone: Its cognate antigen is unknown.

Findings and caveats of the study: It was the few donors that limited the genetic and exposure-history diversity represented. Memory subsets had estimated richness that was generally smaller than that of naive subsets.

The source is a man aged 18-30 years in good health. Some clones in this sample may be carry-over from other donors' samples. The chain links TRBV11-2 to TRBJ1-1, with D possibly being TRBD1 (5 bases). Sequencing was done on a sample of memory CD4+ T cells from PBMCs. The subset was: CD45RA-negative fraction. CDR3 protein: CASSFGRDLEAFF. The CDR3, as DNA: TGTGCCAGCAGCTTCGGACGGGACCTTGAAGCTTTCTTT.